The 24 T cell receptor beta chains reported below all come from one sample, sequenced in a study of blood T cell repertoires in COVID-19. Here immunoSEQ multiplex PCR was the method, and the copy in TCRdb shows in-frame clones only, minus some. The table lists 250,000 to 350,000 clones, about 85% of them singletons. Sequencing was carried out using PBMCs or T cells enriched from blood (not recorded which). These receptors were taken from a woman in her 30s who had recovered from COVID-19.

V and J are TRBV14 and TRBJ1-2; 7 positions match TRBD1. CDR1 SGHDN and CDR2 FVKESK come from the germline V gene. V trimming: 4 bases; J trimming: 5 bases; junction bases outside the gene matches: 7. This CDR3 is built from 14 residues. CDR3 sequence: CASSPAGQMYGYTF. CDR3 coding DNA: TGTGCCAGCAGCCCTGCGGGACAGATGTATGGCTACACCTTC.

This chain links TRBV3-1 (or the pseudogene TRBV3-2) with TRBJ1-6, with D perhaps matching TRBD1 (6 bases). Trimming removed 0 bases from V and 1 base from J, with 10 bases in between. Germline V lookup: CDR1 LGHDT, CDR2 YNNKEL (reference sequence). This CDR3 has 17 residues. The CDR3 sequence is CASSQDQGFSYNSPLHF. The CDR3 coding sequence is TGTGCCAGCAGCCAAGACCAGGGGTTTTCCTATAATTCACCCCTCCACTTT.

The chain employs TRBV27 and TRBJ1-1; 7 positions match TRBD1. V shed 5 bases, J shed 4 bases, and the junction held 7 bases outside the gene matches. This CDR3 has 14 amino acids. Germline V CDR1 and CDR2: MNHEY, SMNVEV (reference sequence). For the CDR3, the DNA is TGTGCCAGCAGTCCCCAAAACAGGGGCACTGAAGCTTTCTTT. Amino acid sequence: CASSPQNRGTEAFF.

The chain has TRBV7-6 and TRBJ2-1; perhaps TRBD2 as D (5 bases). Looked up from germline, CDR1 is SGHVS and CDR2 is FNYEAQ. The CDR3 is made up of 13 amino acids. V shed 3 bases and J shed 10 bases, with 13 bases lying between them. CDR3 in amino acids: CASSFWRANEQFF. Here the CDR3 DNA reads TGTGCCAGCAGCTTCTGGCGGGCAAACGAGCAGTTCTTC.

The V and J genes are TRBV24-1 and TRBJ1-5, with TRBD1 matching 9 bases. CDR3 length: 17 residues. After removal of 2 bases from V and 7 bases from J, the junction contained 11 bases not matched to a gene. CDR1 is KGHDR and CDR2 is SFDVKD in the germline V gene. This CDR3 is CATSDSQDRGMRQPQHF. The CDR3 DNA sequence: TGTGCCACCAGTGATTCCCAGGACAGGGGCATGCGCCAGCCCCAGCATTTT.

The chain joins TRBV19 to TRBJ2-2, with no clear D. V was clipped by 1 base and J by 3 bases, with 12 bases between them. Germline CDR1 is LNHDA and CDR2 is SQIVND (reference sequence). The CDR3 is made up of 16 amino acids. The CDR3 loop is CASSIALGAHTGELFF. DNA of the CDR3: TGTGCCAGTAGTATAGCTCTAGGAGCGCACACCGGGGAGCTGTTTTTT.

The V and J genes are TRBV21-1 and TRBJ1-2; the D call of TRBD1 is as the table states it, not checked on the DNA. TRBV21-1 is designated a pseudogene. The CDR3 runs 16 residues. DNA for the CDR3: TGTGCCAGCAGCTCAGTTGCGGGCAGGGGGCTTGATGGCTACACCTTC. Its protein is CASSSVAGRGLDGYTF.

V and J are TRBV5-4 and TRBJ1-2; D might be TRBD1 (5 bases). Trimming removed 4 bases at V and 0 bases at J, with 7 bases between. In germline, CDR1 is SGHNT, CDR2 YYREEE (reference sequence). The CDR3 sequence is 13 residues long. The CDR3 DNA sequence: TGTGCCAGCAGCCCGGACACTAACTATGGCTACACCTTC. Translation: CASSPDTNYGYTF. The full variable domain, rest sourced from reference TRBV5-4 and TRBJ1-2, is ETGVTQSPTHLIKTRGQQVTLRCSSQSGHNTVSWYQQALGQGPQFIFQYYREEENGRGNFPPRFSGLQFPNYSSELNVNALELDDSALYLCASSPDTNYGYTFGSGTRLTVV.

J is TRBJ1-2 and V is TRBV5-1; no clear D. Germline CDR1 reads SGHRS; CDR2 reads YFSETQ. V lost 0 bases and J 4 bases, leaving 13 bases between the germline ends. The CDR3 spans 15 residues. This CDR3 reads CASSLDAASGYGYTF. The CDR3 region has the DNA TGCGCCAGCAGCTTGGACGCAGCCAGCGGCTATGGCTACACCTTC.

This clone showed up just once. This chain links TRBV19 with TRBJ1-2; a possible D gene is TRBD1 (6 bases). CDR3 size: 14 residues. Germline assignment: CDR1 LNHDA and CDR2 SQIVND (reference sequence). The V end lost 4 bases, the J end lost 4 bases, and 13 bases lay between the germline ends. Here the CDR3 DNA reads TGTGCCAGTAGTACCTGGGACACTCGCTATGGCTACACCTTC. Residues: CASSTWDTRYGYTF.

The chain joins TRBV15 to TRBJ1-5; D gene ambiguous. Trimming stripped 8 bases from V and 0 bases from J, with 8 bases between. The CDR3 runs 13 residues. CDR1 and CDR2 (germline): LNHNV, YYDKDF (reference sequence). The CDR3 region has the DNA TGTGCCACCGCGGAAAATAGCAATCAGCCCCAGCATTTT. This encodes CATAENSNQPQHF. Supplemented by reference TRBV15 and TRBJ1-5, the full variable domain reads DAMVIQNPRYQVTQFGKPVTLSCSQTLNHNVMYWYQQKSSQAPKLLFHYYDKDFNNEADTPDNFQSRRPNTSFCFLDIRSPGLGDTAMYLCATAENSNQPQHFGDGTRLSIL.

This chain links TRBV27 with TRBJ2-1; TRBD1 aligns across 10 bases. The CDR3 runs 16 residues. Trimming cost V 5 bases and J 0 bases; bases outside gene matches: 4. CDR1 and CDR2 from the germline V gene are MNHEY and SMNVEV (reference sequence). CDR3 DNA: TGTGCCAGCAGTAGACAGGGGGCGAGCTCCTACAATGAGCAGTTCTTC. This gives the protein CASSRQGASSYNEQFF.

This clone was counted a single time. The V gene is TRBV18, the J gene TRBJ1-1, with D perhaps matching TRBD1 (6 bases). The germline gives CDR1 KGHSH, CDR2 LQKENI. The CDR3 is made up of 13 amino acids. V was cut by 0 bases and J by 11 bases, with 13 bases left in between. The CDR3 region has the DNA TGTGCCAGCTCACCACCGGGCGGGGGGGCTGCTTTCTTT. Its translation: CASSPPGGGAAFF.

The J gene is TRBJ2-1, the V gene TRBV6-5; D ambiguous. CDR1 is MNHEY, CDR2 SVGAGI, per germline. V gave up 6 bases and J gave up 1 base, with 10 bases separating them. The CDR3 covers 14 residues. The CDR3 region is CASSLTTSYNEQFF. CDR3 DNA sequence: TGTGCCAGCAGCCTGACGACTTCCTACAATGAGCAGTTCTTC.

CDR3 DNA: TGTTATACGAGCTCCTACAATGAGCAGTTCTTC. Translating gives CYTSSYNEQFF. The rearrangement joins TRBV5-4 to TRBJ2-1; D remains unclear. The CDR3 runs to 11 residues. Germline CDR1 reads SGHNT; CDR2 reads YYREEE (reference sequence).

The CDR3 DNA is TGTGCCTGGAGTGTTTTGTGGCGGAGCAGCACAGATACGCAGTATTTT. Translation gives CAWSVLWRSSTDTQYF. The chain uses TRBV30 and TRBJ2-3; D is uncertain. CDR1 GTSNPN and CDR2 SVGIG come from the germline V gene (reference sequence). V gave up 0 bases and J gave up 0 bases, with 13 bases separating them. The CDR3 covers 16 residues.

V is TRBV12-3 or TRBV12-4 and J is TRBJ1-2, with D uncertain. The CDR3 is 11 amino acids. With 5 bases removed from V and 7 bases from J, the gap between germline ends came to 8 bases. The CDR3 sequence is CASSLQSGYTF. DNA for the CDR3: TGTGCCAGCAGTCTACAGTCTGGCTACACCTTC.

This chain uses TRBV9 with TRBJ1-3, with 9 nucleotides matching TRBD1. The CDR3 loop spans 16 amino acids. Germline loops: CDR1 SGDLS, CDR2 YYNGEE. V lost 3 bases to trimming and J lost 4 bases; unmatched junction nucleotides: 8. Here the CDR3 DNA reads TGTGCCAGCAGCGGAAACAGGGGGCGATTCGGAAACACCATATATTTT. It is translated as CASSGNRGRFGNTIYF.

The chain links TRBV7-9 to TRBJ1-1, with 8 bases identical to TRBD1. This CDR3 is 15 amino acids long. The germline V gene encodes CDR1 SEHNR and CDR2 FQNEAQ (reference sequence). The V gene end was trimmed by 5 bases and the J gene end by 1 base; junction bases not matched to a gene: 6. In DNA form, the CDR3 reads TGTGCCAGCAGCCGGGACAGGTCAGGGAACACTGAAGCTTTCTTT. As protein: CASSRDRSGNTEAFF.

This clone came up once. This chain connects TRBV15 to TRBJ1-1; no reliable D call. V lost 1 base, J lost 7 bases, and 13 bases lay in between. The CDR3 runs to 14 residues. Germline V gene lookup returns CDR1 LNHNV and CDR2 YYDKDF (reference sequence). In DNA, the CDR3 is TGTGCCACCAGCAGAGCCGCGCTACCGGGTGAAGCTTTCTTT. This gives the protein CATSRAALPGEAFF. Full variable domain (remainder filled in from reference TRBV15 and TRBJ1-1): DAMVIQNPRYQVTQFGKPVTLSCSQTLNHNVMYWYQQKSSQAPKLLFHYYDKDFNNEADTPDNFQSRRPNTSFCFLDIRSPGLGDTAMYLCATSRAALPGEAFFGQGTRLTVV.

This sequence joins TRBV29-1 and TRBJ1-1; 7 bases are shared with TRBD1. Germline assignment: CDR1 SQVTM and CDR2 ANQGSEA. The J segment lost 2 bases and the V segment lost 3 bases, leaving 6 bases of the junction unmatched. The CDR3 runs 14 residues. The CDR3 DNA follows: TGCAGCGTTGAGGGGGACAGATTAAACACTGAAGCTTTCTTT. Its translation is CSVEGDRLNTEAFF.

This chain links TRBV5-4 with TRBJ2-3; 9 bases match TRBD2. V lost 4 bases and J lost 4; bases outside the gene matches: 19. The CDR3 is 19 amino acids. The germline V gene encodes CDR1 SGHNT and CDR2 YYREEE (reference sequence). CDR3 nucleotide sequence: TGTGCCAGCAGCCCGTCTCTCTGGCGGGGGGGCCGGTTGCCAGATACGCAGTATTTT. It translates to CASSPSLWRGGRLPDTQYF.

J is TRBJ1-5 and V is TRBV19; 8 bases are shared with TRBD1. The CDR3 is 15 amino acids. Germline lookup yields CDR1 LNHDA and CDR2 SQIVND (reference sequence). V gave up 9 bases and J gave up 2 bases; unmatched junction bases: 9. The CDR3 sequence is CASQLDRVRNQPQHF. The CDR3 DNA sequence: TGTGCCAGCCAGCTGGACAGGGTCCGCAATCAGCCCCAGCATTTT.

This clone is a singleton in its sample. The CDR3 DNA sequence: TGTGCCAGCAGCTTAGGCCTAGCGGGGTTGTACAATGAGCAGTTCTTC. As protein: CASSLGLAGLYNEQFF. The rearrangement uses TRBV7-8 and TRBJ2-1, with 9 bases that match TRBD2. The length of the CDR3 is 16 residues. Germline V gene sequence: CDR1 SGHVS, CDR2 FQNEAQ. The ends lost 1 base at V and 4 bases at J; junction bases unmatched: 5.